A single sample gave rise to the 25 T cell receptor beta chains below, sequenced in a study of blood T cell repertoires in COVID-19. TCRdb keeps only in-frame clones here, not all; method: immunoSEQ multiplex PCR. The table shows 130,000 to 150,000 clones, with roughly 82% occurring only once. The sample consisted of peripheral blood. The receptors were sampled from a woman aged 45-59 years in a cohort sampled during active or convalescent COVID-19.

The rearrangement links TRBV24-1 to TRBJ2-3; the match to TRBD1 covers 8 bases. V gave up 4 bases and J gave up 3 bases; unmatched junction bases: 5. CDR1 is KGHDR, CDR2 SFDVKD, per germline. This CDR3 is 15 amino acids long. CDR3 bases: TGTGCCACCAGTGAGACAGGGGTAGGGACAGATACGCAGTATTTT. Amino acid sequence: CATSETGVGTDTQYF.

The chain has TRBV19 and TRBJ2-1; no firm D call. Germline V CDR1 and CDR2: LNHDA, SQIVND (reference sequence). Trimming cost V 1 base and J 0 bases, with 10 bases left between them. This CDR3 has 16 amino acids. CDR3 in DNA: TGTGCCAGTAGTATAGGACATCCGAGCTCCTACAATGAGCAGTTCTTC. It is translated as CASSIGHPSSYNEQFF. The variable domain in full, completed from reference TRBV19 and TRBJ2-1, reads DGGITQSPKYLFRKEGQNVTLSCEQNLNHDAMYWYRQDPGQGLRLIYYSQIVNDFQKGDIAEGYSVSREKKESFPLTVTSAQKNPTAFYLCASSIGHPSSYNEQFFGPGTRLTVL.

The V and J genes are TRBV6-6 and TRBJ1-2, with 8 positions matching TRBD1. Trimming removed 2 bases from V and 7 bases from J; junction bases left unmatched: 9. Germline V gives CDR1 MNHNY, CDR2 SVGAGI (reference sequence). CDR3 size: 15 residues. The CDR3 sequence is CASSYGQGARSGYTF. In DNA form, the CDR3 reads TGTGCCAGCAGTTACGGGCAGGGGGCGCGTTCTGGCTACACCTTC.

The CDR3 loop is CASSSREAPSTYGYTF. CDR3 DNA sequence: TGCGCCAGCAGCTCCCGGGAAGCGCCATCTACTTATGGCTACACCTTC. The rearrangement links TRBV5-1 to TRBJ1-2; D is ambiguous. The length of the CDR3 is 16 residues. The ends were cut back, 3 bases at V and 5 bases at J, with 20 bases in the middle. Germline V gene data show CDR1 as SGHRS and CDR2 as YFSETQ.

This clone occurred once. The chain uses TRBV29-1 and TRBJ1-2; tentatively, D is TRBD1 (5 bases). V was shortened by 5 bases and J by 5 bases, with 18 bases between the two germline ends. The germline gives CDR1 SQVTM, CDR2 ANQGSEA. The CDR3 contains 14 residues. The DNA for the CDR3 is TGCAGCGTTAGGGTCGCAGGGTCGGATTATGGCTACACCTTC. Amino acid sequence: CSVRVAGSDYGYTF.

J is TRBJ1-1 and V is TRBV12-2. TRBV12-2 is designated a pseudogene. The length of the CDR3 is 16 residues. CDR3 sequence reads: CASRRWVTGEETEAFF. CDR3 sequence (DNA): TGTGCAAGTCGCCGGTGGGTGACGGGAGAGGAAACTGAAGCTTTCTTT.

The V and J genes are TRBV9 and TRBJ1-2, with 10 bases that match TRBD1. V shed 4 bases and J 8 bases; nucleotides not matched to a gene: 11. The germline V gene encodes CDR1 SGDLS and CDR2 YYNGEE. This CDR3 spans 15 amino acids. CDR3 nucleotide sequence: TGTGCCAGCAGCATATCGACAGGGGGCGCCGGAGGCTACACCTTC. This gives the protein CASSISTGGAGGYTF.

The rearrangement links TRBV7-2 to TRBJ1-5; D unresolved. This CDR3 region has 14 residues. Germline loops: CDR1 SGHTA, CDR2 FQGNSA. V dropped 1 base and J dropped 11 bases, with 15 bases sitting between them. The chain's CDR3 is CASSLGTLGSAQHF. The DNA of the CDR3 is TGTGCCAGCAGCTTAGGGACTCTTGGTTCGGCCCAGCATTTT. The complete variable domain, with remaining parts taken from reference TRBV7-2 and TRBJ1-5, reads GAGVSQSPSNKVTEKGKDVELRCDPISGHTALYWYRQSLGQGLEFLIYFQGNSAPDKSGLPSDRFSAERTGGSVSTLTIQRTQQEDSAVYLCASSLGTLGSAQHFGDGTRLSIL.

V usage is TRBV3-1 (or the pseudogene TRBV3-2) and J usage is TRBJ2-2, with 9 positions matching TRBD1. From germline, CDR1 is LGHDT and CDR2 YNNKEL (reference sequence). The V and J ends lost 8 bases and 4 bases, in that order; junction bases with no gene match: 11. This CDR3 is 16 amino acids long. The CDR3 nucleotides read TGTGCCAGCCAACCCCCCGGGACAGGGACCACCGGGGAGCTGTTTTTT. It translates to CASQPPGTGTTGELFF.

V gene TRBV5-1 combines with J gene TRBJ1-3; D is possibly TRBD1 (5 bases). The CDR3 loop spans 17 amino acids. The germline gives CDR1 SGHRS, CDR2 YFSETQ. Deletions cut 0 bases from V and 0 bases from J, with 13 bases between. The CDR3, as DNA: TGCGCCAGCAGCTTGGTGGGGCAGGGCACCTCTGGAAACACCATATATTTT. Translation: CASSLVGQGTSGNTIYF. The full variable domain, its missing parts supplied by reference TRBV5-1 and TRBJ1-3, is KAGVTQTPRYLIKTRGQQVTLSCSPISGHRSVSWYQQTPGQGLQFLFEYFSETQRNKGNFPGRFSGRQFSNSRSEMNVSTLELGDSALYLCASSLVGQGTSGNTIYFGEGSWLTVV.

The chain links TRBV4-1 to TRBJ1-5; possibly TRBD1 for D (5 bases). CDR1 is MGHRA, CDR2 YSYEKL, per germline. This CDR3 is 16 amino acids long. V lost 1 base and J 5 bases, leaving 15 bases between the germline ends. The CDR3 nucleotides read TGCGCCAGCAGCCAAGGTCTACACGGGGGAGATCAGCCCCAGCATTTT. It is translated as CASSQGLHGGDQPQHF.

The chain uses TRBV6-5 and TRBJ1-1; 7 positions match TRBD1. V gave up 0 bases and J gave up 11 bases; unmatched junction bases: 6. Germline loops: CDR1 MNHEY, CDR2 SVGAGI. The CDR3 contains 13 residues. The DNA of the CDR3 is TGTGCCAGCAGTTACTCAAGGGGGCGGCCTGCTTTCTTT. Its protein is CASSYSRGRPAFF.

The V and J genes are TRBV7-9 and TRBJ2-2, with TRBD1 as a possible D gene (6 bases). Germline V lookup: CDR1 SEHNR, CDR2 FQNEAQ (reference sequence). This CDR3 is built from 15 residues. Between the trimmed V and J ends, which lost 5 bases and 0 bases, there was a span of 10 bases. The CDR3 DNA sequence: TGTGCCAGCAGCCCCGGGACACCGAACACCGGGGAGCTGTTTTTT. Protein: CASSPGTPNTGELFF.

The CDR3 nucleotides are TGTGCCAGCAGTAGAAGCGGGGCGAACACCGGGGAGCTGTTTTTT. This translates into CASSRSGANTGELFF. This chain connects TRBV6-4 to TRBJ2-2; TRBD2 agrees at 7 bases. Germline V gives CDR1 MRHNA, CDR2 SNTAGT. The CDR3 loop spans 15 amino acids. The junction had 3 bases not matched to a gene; V was cut back by 5 bases and J by 0 bases.

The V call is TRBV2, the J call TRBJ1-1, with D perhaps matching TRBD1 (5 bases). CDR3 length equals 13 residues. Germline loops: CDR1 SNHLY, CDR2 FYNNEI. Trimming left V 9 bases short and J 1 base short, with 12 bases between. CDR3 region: CASPWRGNTEAFF. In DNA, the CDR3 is TGTGCCAGTCCTTGGAGGGGGAACACTGAAGCTTTCTTT.

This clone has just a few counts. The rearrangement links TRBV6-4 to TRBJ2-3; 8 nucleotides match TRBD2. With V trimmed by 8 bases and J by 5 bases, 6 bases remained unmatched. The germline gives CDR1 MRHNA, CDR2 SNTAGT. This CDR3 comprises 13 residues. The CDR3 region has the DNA TGTGCCAGCTCGGGGGGGCCAGAAGATACGCAGTATTTT. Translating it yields CASSGGPEDTQYF.

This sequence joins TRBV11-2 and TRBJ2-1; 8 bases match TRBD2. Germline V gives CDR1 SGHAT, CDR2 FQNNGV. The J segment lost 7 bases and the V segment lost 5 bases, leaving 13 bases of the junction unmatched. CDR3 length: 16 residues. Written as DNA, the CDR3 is TGTGCCAGCAGCCCAGGCGACGGGGGGGCTCGGAATGAGCAGTTCTTC. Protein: CASSPGDGGARNEQFF.

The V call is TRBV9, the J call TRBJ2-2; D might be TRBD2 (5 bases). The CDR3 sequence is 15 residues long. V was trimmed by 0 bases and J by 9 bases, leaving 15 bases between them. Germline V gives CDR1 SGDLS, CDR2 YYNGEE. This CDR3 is CASSVDTTYGRELFF. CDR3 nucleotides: TGTGCCAGCAGCGTAGACACAACCTACGGGAGGGAGCTGTTTTTT.

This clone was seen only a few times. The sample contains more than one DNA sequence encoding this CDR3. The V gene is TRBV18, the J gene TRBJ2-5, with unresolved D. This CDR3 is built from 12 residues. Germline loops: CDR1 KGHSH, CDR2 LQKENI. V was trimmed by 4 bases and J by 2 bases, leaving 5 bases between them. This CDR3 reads CASSRSQETQYF. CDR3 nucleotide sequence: TGTGCCAGCTCACGTAGTCAAGAGACCCAGTACTTC.

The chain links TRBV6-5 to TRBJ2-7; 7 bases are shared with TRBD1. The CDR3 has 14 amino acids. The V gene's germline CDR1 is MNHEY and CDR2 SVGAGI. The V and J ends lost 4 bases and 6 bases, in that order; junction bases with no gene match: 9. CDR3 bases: TGTGCCAGCAGTTGGGGACAGCCCGTGATCGAGCAGTACTTC. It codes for CASSWGQPVIEQYF.

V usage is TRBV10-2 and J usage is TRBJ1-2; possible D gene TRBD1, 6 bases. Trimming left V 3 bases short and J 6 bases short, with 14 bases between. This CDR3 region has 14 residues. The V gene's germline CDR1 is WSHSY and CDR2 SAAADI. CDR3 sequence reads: CASSETGMWNGYTF. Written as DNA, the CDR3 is TGCGCCAGCAGTGAAACAGGGATGTGGAATGGCTACACCTTC.

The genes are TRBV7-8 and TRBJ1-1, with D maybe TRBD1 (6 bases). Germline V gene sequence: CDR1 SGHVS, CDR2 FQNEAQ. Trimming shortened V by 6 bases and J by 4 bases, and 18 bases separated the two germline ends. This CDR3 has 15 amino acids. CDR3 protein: CASSHTTGPGTEAFF. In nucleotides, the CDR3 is TGTGCCAGCAGTCACACAACAGGGCCTGGCACTGAAGCTTTCTTT. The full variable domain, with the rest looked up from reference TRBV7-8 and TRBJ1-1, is GAGVSQSPRYKVAKRGQDVALRCDPISGHVSLFWYQQALGQGPEFLTYFQNEAQLDKSGLPSDRFFAERPEGSVSTLKIQRTQQEDSAVYLCASSHTTGPGTEAFFGQGTRLTVV.

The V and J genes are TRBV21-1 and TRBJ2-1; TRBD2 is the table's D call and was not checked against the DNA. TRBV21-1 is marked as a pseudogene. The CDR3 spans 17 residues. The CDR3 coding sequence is TGTGCCAGCAGCCCCCGCCCCCTAGCGGGGGGGAACAATGAGCAGTTCTTC. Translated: CASSPRPLAGGNNEQFF.

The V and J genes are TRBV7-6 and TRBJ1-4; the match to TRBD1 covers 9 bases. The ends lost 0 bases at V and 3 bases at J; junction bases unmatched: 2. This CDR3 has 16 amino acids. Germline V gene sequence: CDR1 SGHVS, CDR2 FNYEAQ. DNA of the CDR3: TGTGCCAGCAGCTTAGCACAGGGGGCGCCTAATGAAAAACTGTTTTTT. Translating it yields CASSLAQGAPNEKLFF.

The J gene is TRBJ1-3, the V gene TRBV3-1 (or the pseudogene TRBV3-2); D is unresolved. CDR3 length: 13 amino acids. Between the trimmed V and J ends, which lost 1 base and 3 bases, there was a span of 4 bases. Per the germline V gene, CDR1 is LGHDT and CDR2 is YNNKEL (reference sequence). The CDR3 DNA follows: TGTGCCAGCAGCCAAGGAGATGGAAACACCATATATTTT. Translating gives CASSQGDGNTIYF.